This is a list of T cell receptor beta chains from one sample in a study of CD8 T cells in Susac syndrome. In TCRdb, the immunoSEQ multiplex PCR reads were re-called with MiXCR into one record per CDR3 protein. Of approximately 150,000 distinct CDR3 sequences in the sample, roughly 95% were seen once. The sequenced sample was CD4+ T cells from PBMCs. These receptors were collected from a human donor with multiple sclerosis. Both conserved end residues are part of each CDR3. D genes are given only for firm matches. Clone size is not always given. Where it is, it says once, few, many or a class for expanded clones.

clone_size: -
d_call: -
v_call: TRBV20-1
j_call: TRBJ2-5
cdr3_nt: TGCAGTGCTAGAGATAACTGGGGGGAGACCCAGTACTTC
cdr3_aa: CSARDNWGETQYF

clone_size: -
d_call: -
v_call: TRBV12-3/TRBV12-4
j_call: TRBJ2-7
cdr3_nt: TGTGCCAGCACCCAACAGTATCTGATGGGGGAGCAGTACTTC
cdr3_aa: CASTQQYLMGEQYF

clone_size: -
d_call: -
v_call: TRBV19
j_call: TRBJ1-5
cdr3_nt: TGTGCCAGTAGTAAGGATTGGGGCTCCCGTCAGCCCCAGCATTTT
cdr3_aa: CASSKDWGSRQPQHF

clone_size: -
d_call: -
v_call: TRBV5-1
j_call: TRBJ1-3
cdr3_nt: TGCGCCAGTACGTTGGGGAATACTCTCTCTGGAAACACCATATATTTT
cdr3_aa: CASTLGNTLSGNTIYF

clone_size: -
d_call: -
v_call: TRBV6-2/TRBV6-3
j_call: TRBJ2-3
cdr3_nt: TGTGCCAGCAGTTACGGAGGGGTCAGCACAGATACGCAGTATTTT
cdr3_aa: CASSYGGVSTDTQYF

clone_size: few
d_call: -
v_call: TRBV20-1
j_call: TRBJ2-3
cdr3_nt: TGCAGTGCTAGAGATCTCTCAGATACGCAGTATTTT
cdr3_aa: CSARDLSDTQYF

clone_size: -
d_call: -
v_call: TRBV30
j_call: TRBJ2-2
cdr3_nt: TGTGCTAGAAACTTGAACACCGGGGAGCTGTTTTTT
cdr3_aa: CARNLNTGELFF

clone_size: -
d_call: -
v_call: TRBV4-1
j_call: TRBJ1-3
cdr3_nt: TGCGCCAGCAGCCCAGGAGAAAGTGGAAACACCATATATTTT
cdr3_aa: CASSPGESGNTIYF

clone_size: -
d_call: -
v_call: TRBV7-9
j_call: TRBJ1-4
cdr3_nt: TGTGCCAGCAGCTTATTGGGGGCTGGTGAAAAACTGTTTTTT
cdr3_aa: CASSLLGAGEKLFF

clone_size: -
d_call: -
v_call: TRBV12-3/TRBV12-4
j_call: TRBJ2-3
cdr3_nt: TGTGCCAGCAGACTAGGACAGAGCACAGATACGCAGTATTTT
cdr3_aa: CASRLGQSTDTQYF

clone_size: once
d_call: -
v_call: TRBV7-9
j_call: TRBJ2-7
cdr3_nt: TGTGCCAGCAGCCGCCCTCCGGCCAGTCAGTACTTC
cdr3_aa: CASSRPPASQYF

clone_size: -
d_call: TRBD1
v_call: TRBV20-1
j_call: TRBJ1-5
cdr3_nt: TGCAGTGCCAGACAGGGGAACGATGATCAGCCCCAGCATTTT
cdr3_aa: CSARQGNDDQPQHF

clone_size: -
d_call: TRBD1
v_call: TRBV10-3
j_call: TRBJ1-6
cdr3_nt: TGTGCCATCAGTGAGGGTCGGGACAGGGAAGAACCCCTCCACTTT
cdr3_aa: CAISEGRDREEPLHF

clone_size: -
d_call: -
v_call: TRBV18
j_call: TRBJ1-4
cdr3_nt: TGTGCCAGCTCACCGTCCACAGGGACTAATGAAAAACTGTTTTTT
cdr3_aa: CASSPSTGTNEKLFF

clone_size: -
d_call: -
v_call: TRBV19
j_call: TRBJ2-5
cdr3_nt: TGTGCCAGTAGTATCCCAAGGGAGGTGGAGACCCAGTACTTC
cdr3_aa: CASSIPREVETQYF

clone_size: -
d_call: -
v_call: TRBV5-1
j_call: TRBJ2-5
cdr3_nt: TGCGCCAGCAGCTTGGACGGTTTGGAGACCCAGTACTTC
cdr3_aa: CASSLDGLETQYF

clone_size: once
d_call: TRBD2
v_call: TRBV29-1
j_call: TRBJ2-2
cdr3_nt: TGCAGCGTTGTAACTAGCGGACGTCCGGACACCGGGGAGCTGTTTTTT
cdr3_aa: CSVVTSGRPDTGELFF

clone_size: -
d_call: -
v_call: TRBV30
j_call: TRBJ2-4
cdr3_nt: TGTGCCTGGAGTGTGATTTCTGGACACTTAAACATTCAGTACTTC
cdr3_aa: CAWSVISGHLNIQYF